The 9 T cell receptor beta chains given below trace back to one sample, sequenced in a study of control samples from healthy donors and cancer patients. The method was immunoSEQ multiplex PCR; TCRdb's version includes in-frame clones alone and lacks a portion of them. The profile shows 100,000 to 150,000 clones, approximately 89% of them singletons. The sample consisted of blood. All receptors derive from a man younger than 35 in good health.

The J gene is TRBJ1-3, the V gene TRBV5-1, with D uncertain. Trimming took off 0 bases at V and 4 bases at J, with 14 bases between the two ends. Looked up from germline, CDR1 is SGHRS and CDR2 is YFSETQ. The CDR3 totals 16 residues. CDR3: CASSLDRGLRGNTIYF. CDR3 sequence (DNA): TGCGCCAGCAGCTTGGATCGGGGATTGAGGGGAAACACCATATATTTT.

V usage is TRBV12-3 or TRBV12-4 and J usage is TRBJ2-7; 8 positions match TRBD1. CDR3 length: 13 amino acids. J gave up 4 bases and V 1 base, and 0 bases lay outside the gene matches. This CDR3 is CASSLGTGYEQYF. The CDR3 DNA is TGTGCCAGCAGTTTAGGGACAGGGTACGAGCAGTACTTC.

The V gene is TRBV5-1, the J gene TRBJ2-7; 9 bases map to TRBD1. J was trimmed by 7 bases and V by 4 bases; bases with no gene match: 6. Germline assignment: CDR1 SGHRS and CDR2 YFSETQ. The CDR3 covers 13 residues. Here the CDR3 DNA reads TGCGCCAGCAGCCGGGGACAGGGTGGGGAGCAGTACTTC. Residues: CASSRGQGGEQYF.

The chain combines TRBV5-1 with TRBJ1-2, with TRBD1 matching 10 bases. With V trimmed by 0 bases and J by 5 bases, 4 bases remained unmatched. The CDR3 is made up of 15 amino acids. Germline assignment: CDR1 SGHRS and CDR2 YFSETQ. CDR3 loop: CASSLGQGAVYGYTF. The DNA for the CDR3 is TGCGCCAGCAGCTTGGGACAGGGGGCCGTTTATGGCTACACCTTC.

This CDR3 is CATSDGNQPQHF. The CDR3 bases are TGTGCCACCAGTGATGGGAATCAGCCCCAGCATTTT. This rearrangement joins TRBV24-1 to TRBJ1-5; D ambiguous. Germline V gene data show CDR1 as KGHDR and CDR2 as SFDVKD. There are 12 residues in the CDR3. With 3 bases removed from V and 4 bases from J, the gap between germline ends came to 3 bases.

The chain carries TRBV9 and TRBJ2-3; no clear D. The CDR3 contains 17 residues. Germline CDR1 reads SGDLS; CDR2 reads YYNGEE. The germline V and J ends were trimmed by 4 bases and 0 bases, with 18 bases remaining between them. This CDR3 is CASSPRNRHSSTDTQYF. CDR3 bases: TGTGCCAGCAGCCCCCGTAACAGACATTCTAGCACAGATACGCAGTATTTT.

The rearrangement joins TRBV13 to TRBJ2-3; D is undetermined. V lost 5 bases and J lost 3, with 12 bases in between. This CDR3 is built from 14 residues. In germline, CDR1 is PRHDT, CDR2 FYEKMQ (reference sequence). The CDR3 region has the DNA TGTGCCAGCAGCCCCAGCCGTCAGACAGATACGCAGTATTTT. The encoded protein is CASSPSRQTDTQYF.

This chain joins TRBV9 and TRBJ2-2; D gene unclear. Germline CDR1 reads SGDLS; CDR2 reads YYNGEE. Trimming took 5 bases from V and 1 from J, leaving 6 bases between them. The CDR3 extends over 13 amino acids. Here the CDR3 DNA reads TGTGCCAGCAGTGAGATGAACACCGGGGAGCTGTTTTTT. Amino acid sequence: CASSEMNTGELFF.

The genes are TRBV19 and TRBJ1-5; maybe TRBD1 (5 bases). Germline assignment: CDR1 LNHDA and CDR2 SQIVND (reference sequence). V was pared by 5 bases and J by 4 bases, with 15 bases between. This CDR3 contains 15 residues. CDR3 sequence reads: CASSLLGAGNQPQHF. CDR3 coding DNA: TGTGCCAGTAGTTTACTAGGGGCCGGGAATCAGCCCCAGCATTTT.